This T cell receptor beta chain appears in the sequencing data of a study of regulatory T cells in long-lasting Graves disease (dated by TCRdb to 2020 to 2023). General notes on the study: Persistent Graves' disease meant more than 5 years of antithyroid drug treatment with TSH receptor autoantibodies that stayed positive. Persistent Graves' disease patients were compared with newly diagnosed Graves' disease patients by peripheral blood TCR sequencing and RNA sequencing. The study took place in China and was registered as a clinical trial. A total of about 33 samples underwent TCR sequencing, from some 13 patients with persistent Graves' disease and approximately 20 patients with newly diagnosed Graves' disease. Persistent Graves' disease patients in the clinical cohort had taken antithyroid drugs for around 10 years on average. Beyond this particular receptor, the publication reports: The study examined only peripheral blood because the primary lesion, thyroid tissue, could not be accessed. Lower TCR Shannon entropy and fewer highly expanded clones were observed in persistent Graves' disease patients than in newly diagnosed patients, which suggested clonal expansion. The small sample size was acknowledged by the authors as a limitation that may reduce accuracy. Sequencing and analysis were restricted to the TCR beta chain. Persistent disease showed preferential use of TRBV28, TRBJ1-2 and TRBJ2-5, whereas newly diagnosed disease favored TRBV20-1 and TRBJ2-1. More public clonotypes were shared among persistent patients (more than 2,500) than among newly diagnosed patients (approximately 930).

Trimming takes 6 bases from V and 8 bases from J, and the germline ends sit 17 bases apart. Its CDR3 holds 15 amino acids, cysteine through phenylalanine. Just the 45-base CDR3 DNA is kept, in frame starting at base 1. The germline V gene encodes CDR1 MNHNS and CDR2 SASEGT. In its sample, this clonotype was seen many times. This receptor's antigen is unknown. Base quality data are lacking; no much larger clone is found one base away. This sample's time point label indicates: persistent/refractory GD, antithyroid drugs over 5 years with positive TRAb. For both TCR sequencing and RNA sequencing, RNA was extracted from PBMCs in TRIzol. The diagnosis of Graves' disease was made according to American Thyroid Association guidelines. Patients for the study were recruited at an endocrinology department in Xi'an, China. Each patient gave about 10 milliliters of peripheral blood, collected in an EDTA anticoagulant tube. Ficoll Paque Plus density gradient separation was used to isolate PBMCs, and no additional T cell sorting was done. An Agilent 2100 Bioanalyzer and agarose gel were used to check RNA quality, and a NanoDrop 2000 was used to measure RNA concentration.

Library preparation was by multiplex PCR. TCRdb shows the sequencer as Illumina HiSeq 4000. TCR beta libraries were built with iRepertoire HTBI primers and Arm-PCR amplification of CDR3 regions. Before sequencing, the PCR products went through gel purification. As for the authors' bioinformatics: Across samples, roughly 60 TRBV and roughly 13 TRBJ segments were identified and used for gene usage analysis of CDR3 amino acid clonotypes. COPE and FqMerger were used to merge filtered high-quality paired reads into contigs. BLAST was used to align contigs to the IMGT TRBV, TRBD and TRBJ reference genes, and CDR3 was defined following IMGT. Any clonotype with a frequency above 0.1% was classified as a highly expanded clone. Shannon entropy was used to measure repertoire diversity, and the Gini coefficient was used to measure V-J evenness. Public clonotypes were defined as clonotypes shared by more than one individual. TCRdb trimmed the raw reads at Q25, called clones with MiXCR and kept productive beta chains. Each CDR3 protein appears once, grouped with its most common genes and DNA. TCRdb, not the authors, supplied the V and J calls. Present in this sample are around 450,000 distinct CDR3 sequences, under 25% of which were seen just once. The top ten clonotypes cover 7% to 9% of the sample.

The origin of this receptor is a female donor with Graves disease. The material sequenced was peripheral blood mononuclear cells (PBMCs), taken when the disease was refractory, from a patient treated with antithyroid drugs. Here the chain combines TRBV6-1 and TRBJ1-6, with the D gene call left open. CDR3 loop: CASRSPGRQYSPLHF. The nucleotides read TGTGCCAGCAGGTCCCCAGGACGGCAGTATTCACCCCTCCACTTT.